This T cell receptor (beta chain) was captured in a study of cytomegalovirus exposure and HLA in healthy donors. General study findings and limits: The study carried out a later analysis of TCR beta sequences. It associated approximately 17,000 of them with specific HLA alleles at a false discovery rate of 0.05. Some TCR beta chains (more than 150 of them) were listed as cytomegalovirus-associated.

Comments on this clone: What it binds is not known.

Vbeta (60) and Jbeta (13) primers were used in the PCR. Some clones are missing from TCRdb's copy, which holds only in-frame ones; the method was immunoSEQ multiplex PCR. Counted here are more than 100,000 clones, roughly three fifths occurring once; the ten biggest clones make up more than 6.5%. Sequenced material: PBMCs. This sequence was found in a woman between 40 and 50 years old in good health and CMV-seropositive.

For the CDR3, the DNA is TGTGCCAGCAAGGAAGGGGGGCTGGCTAGCGGGAGCGACGAGCAGTTCTTC. Its translation is CASKEGGLASGSDEQFF. The chain combines TRBV28 with TRBJ2-1, with TRBD2 identical over 10 bases. Germline V lookup: CDR1 MDHEN, CDR2 SYDVKM. The ends lost 7 bases at V and 10 bases at J; junction bases unmatched: 19. The CDR3 extends over 17 amino acids. Full variable domain (outside the CDR3, taken from reference TRBV28 and TRBJ2-1): DVKVTQSSRYLVKRTGEKVFLECVQDMDHENMFWYRQDPGLGLRLIYFSYDVKMKEKGDIPEGYSVSREKKERFSLILESASTNQTSMYLCASKEGGLASGSDEQFFGPGTRLTVL.